This TCR beta chain appears in the sequencing data of a study of blood T cell repertoires in COVID-19. The CDR3 extends over 11 amino acids. Germline V CDR1 and CDR2: DFQATT, SNEGSKA (reference sequence). Trimming took off 6 bases at V and 1 base at J, with 4 bases between the two ends. Repertoires were generated with immunoSEQ multiplex PCR, while TCRdb's copy carries only in-frame clones and drops some. The sample has over 150,000 clones; roughly four fifths are singletons. The genes are TRBV20-1 and TRBJ1-3, with unresolved D. The sequencing sample was made of PBMCs or T cells enriched from blood (not recorded which). The TCR originated in a man in his fifties or sixties who had recovered from COVID-19. In DNA, the CDR3 is TGCAGTGCCCATTCTGGAAACACCATATATTTT. Translating it yields CSAHSGNTIYF.